The rows below give T cell receptor beta chains drawn from one sample of a study of blood T cell repertoires in COVID-19. Produced via immunoSEQ multiplex PCR; TCRdb's table is partial and in-frame only. The sample has roughly 84,000 clones, 85% seen once; the top ten hold more than 15%. Sequencing was done on a sample of peripheral blood. These receptors were collected from a man older than 75 with active or convalescent COVID-19. Each CDR3 is given with its conserved first and last residue. D genes are given only for firm matches.

V gene | D gene | CDR3 protein
TRBV5-1 | TRBD2 | CASSGLAGLQETQYF
TRBV7-8 | - | CASQQGNNSPLHF
TRBV11-2 | - | CASSFVADNEQFF
TRBV12-3/TRBV12-4 | - | CASSQGPAGYTF
TRBV6-5 | TRBD1 | CASSSGQGGTKTQYF
TRBV5-6 | TRBD1 | CASSLIGTEQLRALHF
TRBV7-2 | - | CASSLGGRANYGYTF
TRBV6-6 | TRBD1 | CASSHPTGKETQYF
TRBV28 | - | CASSLPNAGAHGYTF
TRBV5-5 | - | CASSLTGPRGETQYF
TRBV15 | - | CATSRSPDRNTEAFF
TRBV6-4 | TRBD2 | CASSDSTSADNEQFF
TRBV7-2 | - | CASSLTRATNEKLFF
TRBV5-1 | - | CASSLFGGSGNTIYF
TRBV6-5 | TRBD1 | CASSYGTGGNSPLHF
TRBV12-3/TRBV12-4 | - | CASASDGDEQFF
TRBV2 | - | CASELARTYNEQFF
TRBV30 | - | CAWGAGGRETQYF
TRBV10-1 | - | CASSEGAGGPPLHF
TRBV11-2 | TRBD2 | CASSLWGLAGGQDEQFF
TRBV4-1 | TRBD2 | CASSQDLGRGVPDTQYF
TRBV5-4 | TRBD1 | CASSLSDRGDSPLHF
TRBV10-2 | - | CASSESPNLRNSPLHF